The 23 T cell receptor beta chains presented below share a single source sample, sequenced in a study of shared clonotypes between healthy human individuals. Generated by immunoSEQ multiplex PCR, the TCRdb table keeps only in-frame clones and is missing some. The sample yields some 500,000 clones, 90% to 97% seen once. Sequenced: naive CD4+ T cells sorted from blood. Regarding subset: CD45RA+ positively selected. These receptors came from a woman in her 30s in good health.

The chain has TRBV10-3 and TRBJ2-1; TRBD2 might be the D (6 bases). Trimming stripped 8 bases from V and 6 bases from J, with 14 bases between. This CDR3 has 13 residues. The germline V gene has CDR1 ENHRY and CDR2 SYGVKD. CDR3 bases: TGTGCCATCTGGGGGGAGGACCCCAATGAGCAGTTCTTC. Translated, it gives CAIWGEDPNEQFF.

The chain uses TRBV2 and TRBJ2-7; no definite D call. Deletions cut 2 bases from V and 6 bases from J, with 11 bases between. Germline V gives CDR1 SNHLY, CDR2 FYNNEI. The CDR3 is made up of 13 amino acids. Here the CDR3 reads CASSERPSGEQYF. For the CDR3, the DNA is TGTGCCAGCAGTGAAAGGCCCTCCGGCGAGCAGTACTTC.

The V call is TRBV7-8, the J call TRBJ2-5, with D uncertain. Matching the DNA end better, TRBJ2-7 makes the J call doubtful. This CDR3 spans 15 amino acids. Germline CDR1 reads SGHVS; CDR2 reads FQNEAQ. This CDR3 reads CASSLKVLVLSEQYF. The CDR3 DNA reads TGTGCCAGCAGCTTAAAAGTGTTAGTCCTCAGCGAGCAGTACTTC.

The chain carries TRBV5-4 and TRBJ2-7; 7 bases are shared with TRBD1. Germline CDR1 reads SGHNT; CDR2 reads YYREEE (reference sequence). The CDR3 consists of 17 residues. Trimming cost V 0 bases and J 3 bases; bases outside gene matches: 12. The CDR3 sequence is CASSLEPGQSFYYEQYF. The CDR3 region has the DNA TGTGCCAGCAGCTTGGAGCCGGGACAGAGTTTTTACTACGAGCAGTACTTC.

The V gene is TRBV7-8, the J gene TRBJ1-5; 7 nucleotides line up with TRBD1. The CDR3 spans 13 residues. In germline, CDR1 is SGHVS, CDR2 FQNEAQ. Losses at the gene ends were 6 bases for V and 7 bases for J; bases not matched to a gene: 6. The CDR3 DNA is TGTGCCAGCAGTGACAGGGTTAGCCAGCCCCAGCATTTT. It is translated as CASSDRVSQPQHF.

The chain has TRBV19 and TRBJ1-2, with 9 bases fitting TRBD1. This CDR3 has 14 residues. Trimming cost V 6 bases and J 4 bases; bases outside gene matches: 6. Germline values: CDR1 LNHDA, CDR2 SQIVND (reference sequence). The CDR3 reads CASSRTGAPYGYTF. For the CDR3, the DNA is TGTGCCAGTAGCAGGACAGGGGCGCCCTATGGCTACACCTTC. Variable domain in full (rest from reference TRBV19 and TRBJ1-2): DGGITQSPKYLFRKEGQNVTLSCEQNLNHDAMYWYRQDPGQGLRLIYYSQIVNDFQKGDIAEGYSVSREKKESFPLTVTSAQKNPTAFYLCASSRTGAPYGYTFGSGTRLTVV.

The rearrangement uses TRBV6-5 and TRBJ1-1; 10 positions agree with TRBD1. V shed 6 bases, J shed 0 bases, and the junction held 4 bases outside the gene matches. CDR1 and CDR2 from the germline V gene are MNHEY and SVGAGI. The CDR3 sequence is 15 residues long. The CDR3 DNA sequence: TGTGCCAGCAGCCCGACAGGGGGCATGAACACTGAAGCTTTCTTT. Amino acid sequence: CASSPTGGMNTEAFF.

This clone was detected only once. The chain recombines TRBV19 with TRBJ2-1, with 7 bases lining up with TRBD2. The CDR3 length is 13 residues. After removal of 4 bases from V and 4 bases from J, the junction contained 1 base not matched to a gene. Germline values: CDR1 LNHDA, CDR2 SQIVND (reference sequence). CDR3 sequence: CASSRGLYNEQFF. The CDR3 bases are TGTGCCAGTAGTAGGGGACTATACAATGAGCAGTTCTTC.

This clone was detected only once. The CDR3 DNA reads as TGCAGTGCTCCTCTAGGACAAAAGCAGTTCTTC. Translated, it gives CSAPLGQKQFF. The chain employs TRBV20-1 and TRBJ2-1; weak D call: TRBD1 (5 bases). In germline, CDR1 is DFQATT, CDR2 SNEGSKA (reference sequence). CDR3 size: 11 residues. V lost 5 bases, J lost 11 bases, and 13 bases lay in between.

This chain uses TRBV2 with TRBJ1-1, with D possibly TRBD1 on 6 matching bases. With 6 bases removed from V and 4 bases from J, the gap between germline ends came to 12 bases. The CDR3 has 13 residues. The germline V gene has CDR1 SNHLY and CDR2 FYNNEI. Written as DNA, the CDR3 is TGTGCCAGCAGCGGTGACAGGCTCACTGAAGCTTTCTTT. Its translation: CASSGDRLTEAFF.

The chain couples TRBV6-5 to TRBJ2-7; a weak D match, TRBD1 (5 bases). V lost 7 bases, J lost 6 bases, and 10 bases lay in between. The CDR3 sequence is 11 residues long. The V gene's germline CDR1 is MNHEY and CDR2 SVGAGI. As DNA, the CDR3 is TGTGCCAGCACCCAGGGTCTCGAGCAGTACTTC. Its translation: CASTQGLEQYF.

This clone is a singleton in its sample. The chain couples TRBV19 to TRBJ2-7; the D gene is possibly TRBD2 (5 bases). Germline V lookup: CDR1 LNHDA, CDR2 SQIVND (reference sequence). CDR3 length: 14 residues. The ends were cut back, 5 bases at V and 5 bases at J, with 16 bases in the middle. The CDR3 coding sequence is TGTGCCAGTAGTCTCGGGGTCCCCACGGACGAGCAGTACTTC. Translation: CASSLGVPTDEQYF.

J is TRBJ2-2 and V is TRBV7-3; 14 bases are shared with TRBD2. J was trimmed by 0 bases and V by 0 bases; bases with no gene match: 3. Germline V gene sequence: CDR1 SGHTA, CDR2 FQGTGA. The CDR3 runs 19 residues. The CDR3 here is CASSLTRTSGGSNTGELFF. For the CDR3, the DNA is TGTGCCAGCAGCTTAACGCGGACTAGCGGGGGGTCGAACACCGGGGAGCTGTTTTTT.

V gene TRBV7-8 combines with J gene TRBJ1-2; tentative D call: TRBD1 (5 bases). This CDR3 spans 16 amino acids. In germline, CDR1 is SGHVS, CDR2 FQNEAQ. Between the trimmed V and J ends, which lost 5 bases and 4 bases, there was a span of 20 bases. The CDR3 protein is CASSRQRDAGPYGYTF. CDR3 DNA: TGTGCCAGCAGCCGCCAAAGGGACGCGGGGCCCTATGGCTACACCTTC.

V gene TRBV10-1 combines with J gene TRBJ2-7, with 7 bases identical to TRBD2. V was clipped by 4 bases and J by 0 bases; unmatched bases: 12. The CDR3 is 17 residues long. Germline CDR1 is WNHNN and CDR2 is SYGVQD (reference sequence). The CDR3 spells CASSGGREPQDSYEQYF. The CDR3 coding sequence is TGCGCCAGCAGTGGTGGGCGGGAGCCACAAGACTCCTACGAGCAGTACTTC.

The rearrangement uses TRBV18 and TRBJ2-7; D gene ambiguous. There are 12 residues in the CDR3. Per the germline V gene, CDR1 is KGHSH and CDR2 is LQKENI. The V and J ends lost 5 bases and 4 bases respectively, with 9 bases between them. The DNA of the CDR3 is TGTGCCAGCTCAGCCAAGGGTTACGAGCAGTACTTC. Translated: CASSAKGYEQYF.

The chain recombines TRBV15 with TRBJ2-4, with 9 bases identical to TRBD1. This CDR3 comprises 16 residues. With 4 bases clipped from V and 5 bases from J, the junction kept 9 bases outside the gene matches. Germline V gene data show CDR1 as LNHNV and CDR2 as YYDKDF (reference sequence). CDR3 sequence reads: CATSKQGAISENIQYF. In DNA form, the CDR3 reads TGTGCCACCAGCAAACAGGGGGCCATATCCGAAAACATTCAGTACTTC.

The chain carries TRBV6-6 and TRBJ1-6; D call uncertain. There are 13 residues in the CDR3. Germline V lookup: CDR1 MNHNY, CDR2 SVGAGI (reference sequence). V was trimmed by 6 bases and J by 10 bases, leaving 13 bases between them. CDR3 sequence: CASSQTRRSPLHF. CDR3 sequence (DNA): TGTGCCAGCAGCCAAACACGGCGATCACCCCTCCACTTT.

This chain uses TRBV9 with TRBJ1-1; D call uncertain. Germline-derived CDR1 and CDR2 are SGDLS and YYNGEE. V shed 4 bases and J shed 5 bases, with 12 bases lying between them. The CDR3 spans 13 residues. The DNA for the CDR3 is TGTGCCAGCAGCCCCGTCGGACGGACTGAAGCTTTCTTT. It translates to CASSPVGRTEAFF.

CDR3 coding DNA: TGTGCCAGCTCACCACTCAGGGCTGACGGAAACACCATATATTTT. Translation gives CASSPLRADGNTIYF. The J gene is TRBJ1-3, the V gene TRBV18; D may be TRBD1 (5 bases). The CDR3 is 15 residues long. V was pared by 1 base and J by 4 bases, with 11 bases between. Germline V gene lookup returns CDR1 KGHSH and CDR2 LQKENI. Drawing the rest from reference TRBV18 and TRBJ1-3, the complete variable domain is NAGVMQNPRHLVRRRGQEARLRCSPMKGHSHVYWYRQLPEEGLKFMVYLQKENIIDESGMPKERFSAEFPKEGPSILRIQQVVRGDSAAYFCASSPLRADGNTIYFGEGSWLTVV.

This clone was observed once. V and J are TRBV5-5 and TRBJ2-2; no clear D. Between the trimmed V and J ends, which lost 0 bases and 1 base, there was a span of 10 bases. The CDR3 spans 16 residues. CDR1 SGHKS and CDR2 YYEKEE come from the germline V gene (reference sequence). The CDR3 is CASSLDPSMNTGELFF. The DNA for the CDR3 is TGTGCCAGCAGCTTGGACCCGTCTATGAACACCGGGGAGCTGTTTTTT.

The chain employs TRBV11-2 and TRBJ2-7; D remains ambiguous. Germline loops: CDR1 SGHAT, CDR2 FQNNGV. V was clipped by 0 bases and J by 2 bases, with 8 bases between them. The CDR3 extends over 14 amino acids. Here the CDR3 DNA reads TGTGCCAGCAGCTTAGATCAGCGTACCTACGAGCAGTACTTC. Its protein product is CASSLDQRTYEQYF.

This chain links TRBV11-2 with TRBJ2-7, with 7 bases aligning to TRBD2. V lost 1 base, J lost 2 bases, and 8 bases stayed unmatched. This CDR3 contains 16 residues. Germline CDR1 SGHAT, CDR2 FQNNGV. The CDR3 loop reads CASSLGGSGMTYEQYF. CDR3 coding DNA: TGTGCCAGCAGCTTAGGTGGGAGCGGGATGACCTACGAGCAGTACTTC.